This T cell receptor (beta chain) is drawn from a study of TIL therapy for anti-PD-1-resistant metastatic lung cancer (dated by TCRdb to the early 2020s). Turning to the overall study: Among the enrolled patients, the median age was approximately 54 years (range roughly 35-80), and the median tumor PD-L1 proportion score was more than 5.5%. Clonotypes were tracked across tumor, expanded TIL product and serial blood samples by T cell receptor beta sequencing of tumor and peripheral blood. Across the cohort, whole-exome sequencing showed a median non-synonymous tumor mutation burden of roughly 1.5 mutations per megabase. The cohort was composed predominantly of lung adenocarcinoma, with four EGFR-mutant and two ALK-rearranged tumors included, and half of patients were identified as current or former smokers. Overall results and qualifications from the work: The study protocol defined all tumor marker inferences as exploratory. Higher clonality and lower diversity were observed in expanded TIL cultures than in baseline intratumoral T cells (median clonality around 5.7% vs 31%, p < 0.0001). The cohort was highly selected, including more treatment-naive, never-smoker and oncogene-addicted patients than is typical, which limits generalizability. High clonal turnover was observed in TIL culture, with many enriched product clones not detected in the baseline tumor, which suggested clonal contraction rather than faithful expansion.

Using bias-controlled multiplex PCR with the immunoSEQ v3 hsTCRB kit, the TCR beta CDR3 regions were amplified from genomic DNA. The TCR libraries were sequenced on an Illumina NextSeq 500 to about 1.8 million read pairs for survey level or about 5-6.5 million read pairs for deep level. The study's own analysis went as follows. V, D and J genes were assigned, non-productive sequences were removed, and clonality was reported by immunoSEQ Analyzer software. To compare repertoires between infused TIL and blood, productive Simpson clonality was used along with the Morisita overlap index of productive TRB rearrangements. In TCRdb, the immuneACCESS table is reduced to in-frame sequences with V and J assigned. These tables do not hold every clone; where another copy was compared, an unresolved V gene accounts for under half, and the others remain unexplained. The V and J calls and the clone size are those of that table, but D and trimming were determined from the DNA. The sample table shows roughly 50,000 clones, and about two thirds are seen once. The top ten clonotypes cover roughly 5.6% of the sample.

The sample's time point label is to be understood as: pre-treatment sample, taken before nivolumab and TIL therapy. The baseline tumor samples, taken from the same resection that was used to grow TIL, were excised metastases, most often pleural nodules or supraclavicular lymph nodes. Tumors were harvested before any PD-1/PD-L1 blockade; patients then received nivolumab, and those progressing received lymphodepletion, expanded TIL infusion and IL-2. A phase I trial run at two centers enrolled adults with stage 4 NSCLC between 2017 and January 2020. Samples were obtained from a single-arm, open-label phase I trial in which tumor-infiltrating lymphocyte therapy with nivolumab was evaluated in advanced non-small cell lung cancer. Portions of each resected tumor were snap-frozen in liquid nitrogen and stored at -80 °C. Using laser-capture macrodissection, tumor regions of interest were selected on H&E sections, then pulverized into approximately 15 mg aliquots and extracted using Qiagen Allprep kits.

CDR1 and CDR2 were assigned from the germline V gene as MGHRA and YSYEKL. The CDR3 covers 13 residues, taking in both the cysteine and the phenylalanine. The DNA shown is the 39-base CDR3, in frame from base 1. The trim is 1 base for V and 0 bases for J, with a gap of 4 bases between the germline ends. This clone is termed large (0.1 to 1%). The specificity of this receptor is unknown. No qualities accompany the bases; no much larger clone lies one base away. The receptor chain draws on TRBV4-1 and TRBJ2-7, with the D gene call left open. The sample was tumor tissue, taken at baseline. This TCR was recovered from a person between 30 and 79 years old with non-small cell lung cancer. The nucleotide sequence is TGCGCCAGCAGCCAAGGTTTCTCCTACGAGCAGTACTTC. This translates into CASSQGFSYEQYF.